This paragraph covers one T cell receptor beta chain sequence. Its antigen remains unidentified. TCRdb reanalyzed the PCR reads via MiXCR. The table shows about 7,100 clones, with about a third occurring only once. Not a single patient had been given any form of treatment at any point before undergoing thyroid surgery. The sample comes from a study of metastatic and nonmetastatic thyroid tumors. Study-level background: Across blood and tumor or nodule tissue, repertoires from malignant and benign thyroid patients were compared with one another.

Germline lookup yields CDR1 MNHEY and CDR2 SVGEGT. V was pared by 6 bases and J by 7 bases, with 19 bases between. CDR3 length equals 15 residues. Study-level results: Malignant thyroid tumors reportedly exceeded benign nodules significantly in TCR beta diversity, with the difference appearing in blood and tumor.

The sample was adjacent normal tissue. The chain couples TRBV6-2 or TRBV6-3 to TRBJ2-1, with D hard to call. This clonotype was sampled from a female donor with papillary thyroid cancer or a benign thyroid nodule (not recorded which). Some clones in this sample may be carry-over from other donors' samples. CDR3 protein: CASRPPVHIRNEQFF. In nucleotides, the CDR3 is TGTGCCAGCAGACCACCGGTACACATAAGGAATGAGCAGTTCTTC.